This entry lists 23 T cell receptor beta chains sequenced from one sample in a study of blood T cell repertoires in COVID-19. The data were produced by immunoSEQ multiplex PCR, yet TCRdb's version contains in-frame clones alone and is incomplete. The table has about 150,000 clones, roughly 90% seen once; the top ten hold roughly 3.1%. Sequenced input: peripheral blood. Receptors originate from a man aged 55 to 70 with acute or convalescent COVID-19.

V gene TRBV3-1 (or the pseudogene TRBV3-2) combines with J gene TRBJ1-5, with D perhaps TRBD1 (5 bases). The V gene lost 4 bases and the J gene lost 3 bases, with 13 bases spanning the gap. Germline CDR1 reads LGHDT; CDR2 reads YNNKEL (reference sequence). This CDR3 has 15 residues. In nucleotides, the CDR3 is TGTGCCAGCAGCCCGGGGAGGGGCCCCAATCAGCCCCAGCATTTT. Protein: CASSPGRGPNQPQHF.

The chain is built from TRBV28 and TRBJ2-7; 7 nucleotides agree with TRBD1. The CDR3 extends over 16 amino acids. V lost 6 bases and J lost 2; bases outside the gene matches: 13. The germline V gene has CDR1 MDHEN and CDR2 SYDVKM. This CDR3 is CASSAGTGASTYEQYF. For the CDR3, the DNA is TGTGCCAGCAGCGCCGGCACAGGGGCTTCCACCTACGAGCAGTACTTC. The full variable domain, with the rest looked up from reference TRBV28 and TRBJ2-7, is DVKVTQSSRYLVKRTGEKVFLECVQDMDHENMFWYRQDPGLGLRLIYFSYDVKMKEKGDIPEGYSVSREKKERFSLILESASTNQTSMYLCASSAGTGASTYEQYFGPGTRLTVT.

This chain uses TRBV7-8 with TRBJ1-2; D may be TRBD1 (5 bases). The germline V and J ends were trimmed by 2 bases and 5 bases, with 18 bases remaining between them. This CDR3 contains 16 residues. Germline-derived CDR1 and CDR2 are SGHVS and FQNEAQ. CDR3 loop: CASSLNVRGVMYGYTF. CDR3 bases: TGTGCCAGCAGCTTAAACGTTCGGGGGGTCATGTATGGCTACACCTTC.

The V call is TRBV15, the J call TRBJ1-3, with D uncertain. The CDR3 covers 15 residues. Germline values: CDR1 LNHNV, CDR2 YYDKDF (reference sequence). V lost 0 bases and J 1 base, leaving 7 bases between the germline ends. The CDR3 region has the DNA TGTGCCACCAGCAGAGATCGGTTATCTGGAAACACCATATATTTT. Translating gives CATSRDRLSGNTIYF.

The chain joins TRBV7-8 to TRBJ1-5; D remains unclear. There are 17 residues in the CDR3. V dropped 1 base and J dropped 3 bases, with 16 bases sitting between them. The V gene's germline CDR1 is SGHVS and CDR2 FQNEAQ. As DNA, the CDR3 is TGTGCCAGCAGCTTAGTCACGGCAGGTAGTTTCAATCAGCCCCAGCATTTT. Protein: CASSLVTAGSFNQPQHF.

A single count supports this clone. This chain uses TRBV10-2 with TRBJ2-1; perhaps TRBD2 as D (6 bases). The V gene's germline CDR1 is WSHSY and CDR2 SAAADI. Trimming removed 0 bases from V and 13 bases from J, with 10 bases in between. The CDR3 loop spans 12 amino acids. The CDR3 bases are TGCGCCAGCAGTGAGTCCGGGACTGATCAGTTCTTC. It translates to CASSESGTDQFF.

The chain uses TRBV7-9 and TRBJ1-1, with 7 bases aligning to TRBD1. V trimming: 5 bases; J trimming: 5 bases; junction bases outside the gene matches: 11. This CDR3 is 15 amino acids long. Germline V lookup: CDR1 SEHNR, CDR2 FQNEAQ (reference sequence). The chain's CDR3 is CASSANRGEGTEAFF. CDR3 DNA: TGTGCCAGCAGCGCAAACAGGGGCGAGGGGACTGAAGCTTTCTTT.

This clone has a single count. The chain employs TRBV5-1 and TRBJ1-1; D is uncertain. Germline V lookup: CDR1 SGHRS, CDR2 YFSETQ. The CDR3 has 15 amino acids. Trimming took off 4 bases at V and 1 base at J, with 14 bases between the two ends. The CDR3 sequence: CASSTRVRGNTEAFF. The CDR3 DNA reads TGCGCCAGCAGCACTCGAGTTCGAGGGAACACTGAAGCTTTCTTT.

The V and J genes are TRBV6-5 and TRBJ1-5; 9 nucleotides line up with TRBD1. The length of the CDR3 is 15 residues. The ends lost 6 bases at V and 2 bases at J; junction bases unmatched: 5. CDR1 is MNHEY, CDR2 SVGAGI, per germline. CDR3 nucleotides: TGTGCCAGCAGGGGCGACAGGGGGGGCAATCAGCCCCAGCATTTT. It codes for CASRGDRGGNQPQHF.

The rearrangement links TRBV4-1 to TRBJ1-4; D remains ambiguous. The CDR3 spans 15 residues. V was cut by 0 bases and J by 8 bases, with 13 bases left in between. The V gene's germline CDR1 is MGHRA and CDR2 YSYEKL. The DNA of the CDR3 is TGCGCCAGCAGCCAAGAACGGCCGACTGGCGAAAAACTGTTTTTT. Encoded protein: CASSQERPTGEKLFF.

The chain carries TRBV7-7 and TRBJ2-3; D is perhaps TRBD1 (6 bases). Germline loops: CDR1 SSHAT, CDR2 FNYEAQ (reference sequence). CDR3 length: 13 residues. V was trimmed by 5 bases and J by 4 bases, leaving 10 bases between them. The CDR3 sequence: CASSPQGADTQYF. CDR3 coding DNA: TGTGCCAGCAGCCCACAGGGAGCAGATACGCAGTATTTT.

The chain is built from TRBV6-1 and TRBJ1-2, with D perhaps TRBD1 (6 bases). Germline V gives CDR1 MNHNS, CDR2 SASEGT. Deletions cut 2 bases from V and 9 bases from J, with 19 bases between. The CDR3 loop spans 15 amino acids. This CDR3 is CASSESLIVRDSYTF. CDR3 nucleotide sequence: TGTGCCAGCAGTGAAAGTCTGATAGTCCGGGACAGCTACACCTTC.

V gene TRBV4-2 combines with J gene TRBJ1-3, with D possibly TRBD1 on 6 matching bases. Trimming removed 1 base from V and 3 bases from J, with 16 bases in between. CDR3 size: 17 residues. Germline lookup yields CDR1 LGHNA and CDR2 YNFKEQ. The CDR3 sequence: CASSQGLGGAGGNTIYF. In DNA, the CDR3 is TGTGCCAGCAGCCAAGGTCTTGGGGGCGCGGGTGGAAACACCATATATTTT.

This clone was found once. This chain links TRBV7-9 with TRBJ1-1, with 10 positions matching TRBD1. The V and J ends lost 4 bases and 5 bases, in that order; junction bases with no gene match: 7. CDR3 size: 15 residues. Germline V gives CDR1 SEHNR, CDR2 FQNEAQ (reference sequence). The CDR3: CASSSLGQGTTEAFF. The DNA for the CDR3 is TGTGCCAGCAGCTCCTTGGGACAGGGGACAACTGAAGCTTTCTTT.

This chain joins TRBV27 and TRBJ2-2, with 7 bases aligning to TRBD1. This CDR3 region has 13 residues. J lost 7 bases, V lost 8 bases, and 7 bases had no gene match. Germline CDR1 reads MNHEY; CDR2 reads SMNVEV (reference sequence). The CDR3 loop reads CASGRQGRGELFF. DNA of the CDR3: TGTGCCAGCGGAAGACAGGGACGCGGGGAGCTGTTTTTT.

The J gene is TRBJ2-5, the V gene TRBV7-9; D is perhaps TRBD2 (7 bases). The CDR3 totals 17 residues. Trimming cost V 5 bases and J 1 base, with 20 bases left between them. Germline V gives CDR1 SEHNR, CDR2 FQNEAQ (reference sequence). The CDR3 coding sequence is TGTGCCAGCAGCGGGGAGGGGGGCGCGGCGGGCCAAGAGACCCAGTACTTC. Translating it yields CASSGEGGAAGQETQYF.

The chain employs TRBV18 and TRBJ2-7; perhaps TRBD1 as D (5 bases). The CDR3 sequence is 16 residues long. Per germline, CDR1 KGHSH and CDR2 LQKENI. V was trimmed by 0 bases and J by 7 bases, leaving 19 bases between them. Here the CDR3 DNA reads TGTGCCAGCTCACCACCGAGTCAGGGATTCTTGGGGGAGCAGTACTTC. Translated, it gives CASSPPSQGFLGEQYF.

This clone has more than one count but fewer than ten. The chain joins TRBV14 to TRBJ1-1, with D perhaps matching TRBD1 (5 bases). The length of the CDR3 is 13 residues. CDR1 is SGHDN and CDR2 is FVKESK in the germline V gene. V was clipped by 1 base and J by 9 bases, with 12 bases between them. CDR3 residues: CASSQGGWGKAFF. The CDR3 bases are TGTGCCAGCAGCCAAGGGGGCTGGGGAAAAGCTTTCTTT.

The J gene is TRBJ2-7, the V gene TRBV19; possible D gene TRBD1, 5 bases. There are 15 residues in the CDR3. V was trimmed by 4 bases and J by 2 bases, leaving 15 bases between them. Germline lookup yields CDR1 LNHDA and CDR2 SQIVND (reference sequence). This CDR3 is CASSNIRTTPYEQYF. The DNA for the CDR3 is TGTGCCAGTAGTAACATCCGGACAACCCCCTACGAGCAGTACTTC. The whole variable domain, filled in from reference TRBV19 and TRBJ2-7, reads DGGITQSPKYLFRKEGQNVTLSCEQNLNHDAMYWYRQDPGQGLRLIYYSQIVNDFQKGDIAEGYSVSREKKESFPLTVTSAQKNPTAFYLCASSNIRTTPYEQYFGPGTRLTVT.

The chain employs TRBV27 and TRBJ1-3, with no clear D. Germline CDR1 reads MNHEY; CDR2 reads SMNVEV (reference sequence). V was clipped by 3 bases and J by 0 bases, with 15 bases between them. The length of the CDR3 is 17 residues. CDR3 amino acids: CASSFPPRYCSGNTIYF. For the CDR3, the DNA is TGTGCCAGCAGTTTCCCCCCTAGATACTGCTCTGGAAACACCATATATTTT.

The J gene is TRBJ1-1, the V gene TRBV10-3, with D maybe TRBD1 (5 bases). V lost 10 bases, J lost 4 bases, and 22 bases lay in between. Per the germline V gene, CDR1 is ENHRY and CDR2 is SYGVKD. The length of the CDR3 is 15 residues. CDR3 protein: CATQLQGGQFTEAFF. In DNA form, the CDR3 reads TGTGCCACACAACTGCAGGGCGGACAATTCACTGAAGCTTTCTTT.

This clone was observed a single time. V is TRBV11-1 and J is TRBJ2-2; TRBD2 is a possible D gene (6 bases). CDR1 is SGHAT, CDR2 FQDESV, per germline (reference sequence). V shed 8 bases and J shed 4 bases, with 14 bases lying between them. The CDR3 has 14 residues. The CDR3 DNA reads as TGTGCCAGCCGGAGGGGATCACTCACCGGGGAGCTGTTTTTT. Translating gives CASRRGSLTGELFF.

This clone was found a few times. V gene TRBV5-6 combines with J gene TRBJ1-2; no clear D gene. Trimming took off 4 bases at V and 1 base at J, with 14 bases between the two ends. Germline V gene sequence: CDR1 SGHDT, CDR2 YYEEEE. This CDR3 region has 15 residues. Here the CDR3 DNA reads TGTGCCAGCAGCGCGGGCTGGACGGTTAACTATGGCTACACCTTC. Its protein product is CASSAGWTVNYGYTF.